This entry describes one TCR beta chain. As yet, its antigen is unknown. This sample is part of a study of cytomegalovirus exposure and HLA in healthy donors. Study observations and caveats: Researchers catalogued about 160 TCR beta chains as cytomegalovirus-associated.

The repertoire was sequenced with immunoSEQ multiplex PCR; TCRdb's copy has only in-frame clones and lacks some. The table lists more than 250,000 clones, just over 85% of them singletons. Germline CDR1 and CDR2: SNHLY and FYNNEI. Trimming removed 6 bases from V and 3 bases from J; junction bases left unmatched: 3. The CDR3 sequence is 14 residues long. The TCR sequence derives from a woman aged 18-29 years in good health and CMV-seronegative. The V and J genes are TRBV2 and TRBJ1-5, with 9 bases aligning to TRBD1. The specimen was PBMCs. In DNA, the CDR3 is TGTGCCAGCAGCCGGGACAGGGTCAATCAGCCCCAGCATTTT. Protein product: CASSRDRVNQPQHF.